The source of this TCR beta chain is a study of CD8+ T cells in alopecia areata. Study summary: Scoring of treated patients' severity used the percentage of affected scalp area.

Whole-study findings and limits: With one nonresponder, baseline CD8+ expansion's link to response remains uncertain. Many expanded lesional clones persisted during tofacitinib (in both scalp and blood).

This clone appeared once. Its specificity is unknown. Extraction of RNA preceded its reverse transcription into cDNA, which served as the sequencing template. Some clones are missing from TCRdb's copy, which holds only in-frame ones; the method was immunoSEQ multiplex PCR. Counted here are 95,000 to 110,000 clones, about four fifths occurring once; the ten biggest clones make up under 25%. From germline, CDR1 is SGHRS and CDR2 YFSETQ. The V gene lost 2 bases and the J gene lost 4 bases, with 9 bases spanning the gap. This CDR3 has 13 residues. Treatment defined: oral pan-JAK inhibitor, 5-10 mg twice daily. PBMCs served as the source from which CD4+ and CD8+ T cells were sorted.

This sequence joins TRBV5-1 and TRBJ2-5, with D tentatively TRBD1 (6 bases). This specimen was CD8+ T cells sorted from blood, taken at week 24, from a patient treated with tofacitinib. The clonotype originates from a human donor with alopecia areata. CDR3 sequence reads: CASSFGQRETQYF. CDR3 bases: TGCGCCAGCAGCTTTGGACAGAGAGAGACCCAGTACTTC.